These T cell receptor beta chains were read from a single sample in a study of T-cell memory formation after mild COVID-19. One entry per CDR3 protein results from TCRdb running MiXCR on the 5' RACE reads. This sample carries about 290,000 distinct CDR3 sequences, over 15% of them seen once, and the ten largest clones take under 30%. Material for sequencing was PBMCs or a T cell subset sorted from them (not recorded which). Receptors originate from a man aged 18 to 30 who had mild COVID-19 (a few samples of this study predate the infection). Cell type and time point are not known. Both conserved end residues are trimmed from each CDR3. Each record gives: clone size, V gene, CDR3 protein. Rows give clone size only sometimes, using once, few, many, or a class for an expanded clone.

clone_size: few; v_call: TRBV27; cdr3_aa: ATVGIAKNIQY
clone_size: few; v_call: TRBV13; cdr3_aa: ASSSRHRENTEAF
clone_size: few; v_call: TRBV7-3; cdr3_aa: ASSEGQAGNEQF
clone_size: .; v_call: TRBV7-2; cdr3_aa: ASSYGSAVNTDTQY
clone_size: .; v_call: TRBV5-1; cdr3_aa: ASSLPGRTKNIQY
clone_size: few; v_call: TRBV7-6; cdr3_aa: ASSSGYRVEAF
clone_size: few; v_call: TRBV7-6; cdr3_aa: ASSPRPPGTEQY
clone_size: many; v_call: TRBV7-2; cdr3_aa: ASSLGLAGGPTDTQY
clone_size: few; v_call: TRBV5-1; cdr3_aa: ASSTGQFIYGYT
clone_size: few; v_call: TRBV7-3; cdr3_aa: ASSLRTGQGTDTQY
clone_size: few; v_call: TRBV4-3; cdr3_aa: ASSQVGQPNTGELF
clone_size: .; v_call: TRBV7-2; cdr3_aa: ASSTVGSGGYEQY
clone_size: many; v_call: TRBV29-1; cdr3_aa: SVERSSTETQY
clone_size: few; v_call: TRBV24-1; cdr3_aa: ATSDPLAGGSSYEQY
clone_size: many; v_call: TRBV11-2; cdr3_aa: ASSLGGGPYNEQF
clone_size: .; v_call: TRBV4-2; cdr3_aa: ASSQEVGQGFTEAF
clone_size: .; v_call: TRBV7-2; cdr3_aa: ASSPGDRLTADTQY
clone_size: many; v_call: TRBV2; cdr3_aa: ASSEYGARVEQY
clone_size: .; v_call: TRBV11-2; cdr3_aa: ASRIWAKDTEAF
clone_size: many; v_call: TRBV12-3/TRBV12-4; cdr3_aa: ASSLAGVYNEQF
clone_size: .; v_call: TRBV5-1; cdr3_aa: ASSFGARGETQY
clone_size: .; v_call: TRBV6-2/TRBV6-3; cdr3_aa: ASSSRLAGKQETQY
clone_size: few; v_call: TRBV18; cdr3_aa: ASSPGENPYEQY
clone_size: .; v_call: TRBV5-5; cdr3_aa: ASSLSERTGELF
clone_size: .; v_call: TRBV5-1; cdr3_aa: ASTWTAPTSTDTQY
clone_size: few; v_call: TRBV5-8; cdr3_aa: ASSLGTSGMDTQY
clone_size: few; v_call: TRBV19; cdr3_aa: ASSMDSGGQGANTEAF
clone_size: few; v_call: TRBV18; cdr3_aa: ASSPDPKETQY
clone_size: .; v_call: TRBV4-3; cdr3_aa: ASSQALVNTGELF
clone_size: few; v_call: TRBV20-1; cdr3_aa: SARVPGRETQY
clone_size: .; v_call: TRBV29-1; cdr3_aa: SVRVAETQY
clone_size: few; v_call: TRBV5-1; cdr3_aa: ASSSRGRLGYGYT
clone_size: .; v_call: TRBV4-1; cdr3_aa: ASSQDGGFEAF
clone_size: few; v_call: TRBV5-1; cdr3_aa: ASSLPGMPHTEAF
clone_size: .; v_call: TRBV7-2; cdr3_aa: ASSLAAFGGYT
clone_size: .; v_call: TRBV5-1; cdr3_aa: ASSKSVGETQY
clone_size: .; v_call: TRBV20-1; cdr3_aa: SAIPVRGEETQY
clone_size: few; v_call: TRBV7-9; cdr3_aa: ASSDGTGGDSPLH
clone_size: .; v_call: TRBV5-8; cdr3_aa: AATRQHSTDTQY
clone_size: .; v_call: TRBV5-1; cdr3_aa: ASSLPQRGSYNEQF
clone_size: .; v_call: TRBV9; cdr3_aa: ASSGPGGLQETQY
clone_size: few; v_call: TRBV11-3; cdr3_aa: ASSLNRGYTGELF